A few counts support the clone carrying this T cell receptor (beta chain). Its matching antigen is unknown. This CDR3 contains 15 residues. Germline V lookup: CDR1 SGHVS, CDR2 FQNEAQ. Trimming removed 4 bases from V and 6 bases from J; junction bases left unmatched: 10. These data originate in a study of post-analysis software for immune sequencing data. Background on the study: Recorded subtypes: relapsing-remitting, secondary progressive, progressive-relapsing; some patients unannotated. Whole-study findings and limits: Normalized Chao1 diversity was significantly lower in multiple sclerosis patients than in controls. Patients used about 5 TRBV segments, including TRBV5-6, TRBV5-1 and TRBV20-1, more often than controls.

Presence of unique molecular identifiers characterized the TCR beta cDNA libraries. Yield was about 500,000 cDNA molecules from about 0.94 to 9.7 million T cells. In TCRdb, the PCR reads were re-called with MiXCR into one record per CDR3 protein. The sample records 450,000 or so distinct CDR3 sequences, under 55% being singletons. The origin of this receptor is a girl under 18 with multiple sclerosis. The sequenced sample consisted of blood. V usage is TRBV7-8 and J usage is TRBJ1-2, with TRBD1 identical over 8 bases. CDR3 loop: CASSSLGQGENGYTF. The CDR3 nucleotides read TGTGCCAGCAGCTCCTTAGGACAGGGAGAGAATGGCTACACCTTC.